This T cell receptor beta chain originates from a study of regulatory and conventional T cells in RAG deficiency. Whole-study findings and limits: Control T-cell subsets had markedly higher Shannon entropy and lower Simpson indices than RAG-deficient patients.

Regulatory T cells were sorted from blood as CD4+ CD25-high CD127-low cells. Germline V gene lookup returns CDR1 LNHNV and CDR2 YYDKDF (reference sequence). The CDR3 has 17 residues. Trimming took 6 bases from V and 1 from J, leaving 19 bases between them. Some clones are missing from TCRdb's copy, which holds only in-frame ones; the method was immunoSEQ multiplex PCR. Of 9,400 or so clones in the sample, 89% are singletons; the top ten hold 1% to 1.5%. Details on this clone: Its target is unknown.

These data were likewise used in another study, on regulatory T cells. According to that study: The primer mix had 52 TRBV and 13 TRBJ primers.

Source material: Tregs sorted from blood. The rearrangement joins TRBV15 to TRBJ2-1, with D possibly TRBD1 on 5 matching bases. The source is a human donor in good health. The CDR3 region is CATSLIRGLGSYNEQFF. In DNA, the CDR3 is TGTGCCACCAGTTTAATTAGGGGTCTTGGGTCCTACAATGAGCAGTTCTTC.